The 28 T cell receptor beta chains reported below all come from one sample, sequenced in a study of early T cells in non-severe SARS-CoV-2 infection. TCRdb redid the calling of the 5' RACE reads with MiXCR, one entry per CDR3 protein. This sample has around 99,000 distinct CDR3 sequences, with around 10% found just once. The source material was whole blood. The receptors were gathered from an adult who was a healthcare worker with PCR-confirmed SARS-CoV-2 infection or an uninfected control (not recorded which).

The rearrangement joins TRBV28 to TRBJ1-2, with D perhaps matching TRBD1 (5 bases). CDR3 length: 12 residues. V was pared by 5 bases and J by 8 bases, with 12 bases between. Germline V CDR1 and CDR2: MDHEN, SYDVKM. CDR3 nucleotide sequence: TGTGCCAGCAGTCGCGACAGAGAAGGCTACACCTTC. It specifies CASSRDREGYTF.

Many counts were recorded for this clonotype. The chain combines TRBV4-1 with TRBJ1-6; D gene ambiguous. CDR1 and CDR2 from the germline V gene are MGHRA and YSYEKL. The CDR3 loop spans 17 amino acids. Between the trimmed V and J ends, which lost 2 bases and 7 bases, there was a span of 18 bases. CDR3 DNA sequence: TGCGCCAGCAGCCAAATAAAGTGGGCAGGAAGGAATTCACCCCTCCACTTT. It is translated as CASSQIKWAGRNSPLHF.

The rearrangement links TRBV11-2 to TRBJ2-2; no firm D call. The CDR3 is made up of 14 amino acids. Trimming pared 3 bases from V and 6 bases from J, leaving 11 bases between. Germline values: CDR1 SGHAT, CDR2 FQNNGV. The CDR3, as DNA: TGTGCCAGCAGCTTTGGCCGGATCCCCGGGGAGCTGTTTTTT. Translated, it gives CASSFGRIPGELFF.

The DNA for the CDR3 is TGTGCCAGCTCACCACGTGGGTTCGTGGAGCAGTTCTTC. Its translation is CASSPRGFVEQFF. V usage is TRBV18 and J usage is TRBJ2-1; D unclear. Germline loops: CDR1 KGHSH, CDR2 LQKENI. This CDR3 contains 13 residues. Deletions cut 1 base from V and 10 bases from J, with 11 bases between.

The chain couples TRBV28 to TRBJ2-1; no clear D gene. CDR1 and CDR2 (germline): MDHEN, SYDVKM. V was trimmed by 5 bases and J by 7 bases, leaving 12 bases between them. This CDR3 is built from 13 residues. CDR3 in amino acids: CASSAVPVNEQFF. In nucleotides, the CDR3 is TGTGCCAGCAGTGCCGTCCCGGTAAATGAGCAGTTCTTC.

There are many counts of this clonotype. This sequence joins TRBV5-1 and TRBJ2-1; perhaps TRBD2 as D (6 bases). The CDR3 length is 15 residues. The germline CDR1 and CDR2 sequences are SGHRS and YFSETQ. V was clipped by 0 bases and J by 5 bases, with 12 bases between them. The CDR3 DNA sequence: TGCGCCAGCAGCTTGGGACGGGAGCGGGACAATGAGCAGTTCTTC. It codes for CASSLGRERDNEQFF. Combining the CDR3 with reference TRBV5-1 and TRBJ2-1 gives the whole variable domain KAGVTQTPRYLIKTRGQQVTLSCSPISGHRSVSWYQQTPGQGLQFLFEYFSETQRNKGNFPGRFSGRQFSNSRSEMNVSTLELGDSALYLCASSLGRERDNEQFFGPGTRLTVL.

The chain has TRBV2 and TRBJ2-1; 14 positions agree with TRBD2. This CDR3 spans 15 amino acids. Per germline, CDR1 SNHLY and CDR2 FYNNEI. Germline trimming cut 6 bases from V and 7 bases from J; bases unmatched to any gene: 5. The CDR3 here is CASRSGTSGRNEQFF. The CDR3 DNA sequence: TGTGCCAGCAGGTCCGGGACTAGCGGGAGAAATGAGCAGTTCTTC.

This clonotype has only a few counts. Here the CDR3 DNA reads TGCGCCAGCAGCGTCCTAGCGGGAGGGCCAAACGAGCAGTACTTC. Its protein product is CASSVLAGGPNEQYF. V is TRBV5-1 and J is TRBJ2-7, with 12 positions matching TRBD2. CDR3 size: 15 residues. Trimming at V came to 4 bases and at J to 5 bases, leaving 7 bases not matched to a gene. Germline assignment: CDR1 SGHRS and CDR2 YFSETQ.

This clonotype was seen a handful of times. The J gene is TRBJ2-7, the V gene TRBV29-1; the D is unclear. V lost 4 bases and J lost 3, with 7 bases in between. CDR1 is SQVTM, CDR2 ANQGSEA, per germline. The CDR3 runs 11 residues. The CDR3 region is CSVGTLYEQYF. CDR3 in DNA: TGCAGCGTTGGGACCCTCTACGAGCAGTACTTC.

This clonotype was observed a handful of times. The gene calls are TRBV12-3 or TRBV12-4 and TRBJ1-1, with 8 bases fitting TRBD1. The V gene end was trimmed by 6 bases and the J gene end by 1 base; junction bases not matched to a gene: 7. This CDR3 has 15 residues. Here the CDR3 DNA reads TGTGCCAGCAGCTATCAGGGGGCCTGGAACACTGAAGCTTTCTTT. Amino acid sequence: CASSYQGAWNTEAFF.

The chain links TRBV20-1 to TRBJ2-7; the D gene is possibly TRBD2 (5 bases). The CDR3 is 13 amino acids. V shed 6 bases and J shed 2 bases, with 14 bases lying between them. CDR1 DFQATT and CDR2 SNEGSKA come from the germline V gene (reference sequence). The CDR3: CSASWASTYEQYF. The CDR3 nucleotides are TGCAGTGCGAGTTGGGCTAGCACCTACGAGCAGTACTTC.

The chain uses TRBV4-1 and TRBJ1-4; D is unresolved. This CDR3 has 13 residues. The germline gives CDR1 MGHRA, CDR2 YSYEKL. The V gene lost 4 bases and the J gene lost 4 bases, with 7 bases spanning the gap. In DNA, the CDR3 is TGCGCCAGCAGCCTACGGGTTAATGAAAAACTGTTTTTT. It specifies CASSLRVNEKLFF.

Ten or more counts support this clonotype. The chain employs TRBV3-1 and TRBJ1-1; no reliable D call. The CDR3 has 11 residues. V was clipped by 1 base and J by 8 bases, with 5 bases between them. Germline CDR1 LGHDT, CDR2 YNNKEL (reference sequence). The CDR3 loop is CASSQGGEAFF. The CDR3, as DNA: TGTGCCAGCAGCCAAGGCGGGGAAGCTTTCTTT.

This clonotype came up a few times. The chain carries TRBV5-6 and TRBJ1-1, with a possible D match to TRBD1 (5 bases). The CDR3 totals 15 residues. The V and J ends lost 4 bases and 6 bases respectively, with 19 bases between them. Germline V CDR1 and CDR2: SGHDT, YYEEEE. CDR3 DNA: TGTGCCAGCAGCAACGAGATAAGTCGGGGCGCTGAAGCTTTCTTT. It yields the protein CASSNEISRGAEAFF. Combining the CDR3 with reference TRBV5-6 and TRBJ1-1 gives the whole variable domain DAGVTQSPTHLIKTRGQQVTLRCSPKSGHDTVSWYQQALGQGPQFIFQYYEEEERQRGNFPDRFSGHQFPNYSSELNVNALLLGDSALYLCASSNEISRGAEAFFGQGTRLTVV.

CDR3 residues: CASSAQTGDYGYTF. In DNA, the CDR3 is TGTGCCAGTAGTGCCCAGACAGGCGACTATGGCTACACCTTC. The genes are TRBV19 and TRBJ1-2; D may be TRBD1 (6 bases). The CDR3 totals 14 residues. Deletions cut 5 bases from V and 3 bases from J, with 13 bases between. The germline gives CDR1 LNHDA, CDR2 SQIVND (reference sequence).

The chain uses TRBV14 and TRBJ2-1; D perhaps matches TRBD2 (6 bases). This CDR3 comprises 17 residues. Germline V CDR1 and CDR2: SGHDN, FVKESK. Trimming removed 7 bases from V and 3 bases from J, with 22 bases in between. The CDR3 DNA is TGTGCCAGCAACCCGAGAGGGTCGCGGGGCCTCTACAATGAGCAGTTCTTC. Translation gives CASNPRGSRGLYNEQFF.

The V and J genes are TRBV5-6 and TRBJ2-4; 7 bases are a match to TRBD1. The CDR3 has 15 amino acids. Germline loops: CDR1 SGHDT, CDR2 YYEEEE. V was pared by 4 bases and J by 6 bases, with 10 bases of the junction left unmatched. CDR3 region: CASSVIGGIGNIQYF. Written as DNA, the CDR3 is TGTGCCAGCAGCGTGATAGGGGGCATTGGAAACATTCAGTACTTC. Full variable domain (rest looked up from reference TRBV5-6 and TRBJ2-4): DAGVTQSPTHLIKTRGQQVTLRCSPKSGHDTVSWYQQALGQGPQFIFQYYEEEERQRGNFPDRFSGHQFPNYSSELNVNALLLGDSALYLCASSVIGGIGNIQYFGAGTRLSVL.

This clonotype came up a few times. The chain uses TRBV12-2 and TRBJ1-2; TRBD1 is the table's D call, not checked against the DNA. TRBV12-2 is noted as a pseudogene. The CDR3 totals 18 residues. As DNA, the CDR3 is TGTGCAAGTCGCTTAGTACGTGCCGGGACCGAGTCTGTCTATGGCTACACCTTC. This encodes CASRLVRAGTESVYGYTF.

This clonotype came up a few times. The V and J genes are TRBV6-6 and TRBJ2-7; maybe TRBD1 (6 bases). V was trimmed by 5 bases and J by 3 bases, leaving 8 bases between them. This CDR3 comprises 12 residues. Germline values: CDR1 MNHNY, CDR2 SVGAGI (reference sequence). The CDR3 nucleotides are TGTGCCAGCAGTAGACAGGTCTACGAGCAGTACTTC. It translates to CASSRQVYEQYF.

This clonotype was seen a few times. The V call is TRBV20-1, the J call TRBJ2-1, with D possibly TRBD2 on 6 matching bases. The CDR3 is 13 residues long. The V and J ends lost 7 bases and 7 bases respectively, with 17 bases between them. Germline V gene lookup returns CDR1 DFQATT and CDR2 SNEGSKA (reference sequence). The CDR3 sequence is CSGPIPGENEQFF. The CDR3 bases are TGCAGTGGACCCATCCCGGGGGAAAATGAGCAGTTCTTC.

J is TRBJ1-4 and V is TRBV6-1; D not certain. This CDR3 has 13 amino acids. Germline V lookup: CDR1 MNHNS, CDR2 SASEGT. V dropped 6 bases and J dropped 4 bases, with 9 bases sitting between them. CDR3 in amino acids: CASSEGNNEKLFF. The CDR3 DNA sequence: TGTGCCAGCAGCGAGGGCAATAATGAAAAACTGTTTTTT.

This clonotype was detected a few times. This chain links TRBV11-2 with TRBJ2-7, with no clear D. The germline V and J ends were trimmed by 1 base and 9 bases, with 7 bases remaining between them. From germline, CDR1 is SGHAT and CDR2 FQNNGV. The CDR3 consists of 11 residues. CDR3 nucleotide sequence: TGTGCCAGCAGCTTAGGTAGCCGGCAGTACTTC. This translates into CASSLGSRQYF.

This CDR3 is CSAQTGTNQPQHF. The CDR3 bases are TGCAGCGCCCAGACAGGTACTAATCAGCCCCAGCATTTT. The chain uses TRBV29-1 and TRBJ1-5, with D perhaps matching TRBD1 (6 bases). Trimming shortened V by 7 bases and J by 4 bases, and 14 bases separated the two germline ends. Germline V CDR1 and CDR2: SQVTM, ANQGSEA. The CDR3 length is 13 residues.

V and J are TRBV29-1 and TRBJ1-2; no reliable D call. The CDR3 has 12 residues. From germline, CDR1 is SQVTM and CDR2 ANQGSEA. Trimming left V 3 bases short and J 4 bases short, with 9 bases between. The CDR3 coding sequence is TGCAGCGTTGACGGGCAGACCTATGGCTACACCTTC. Its protein product is CSVDGQTYGYTF.

Many counts were recorded for this clonotype. The rearrangement uses TRBV14 and TRBJ2-7; a possible D gene is TRBD1 (5 bases). V lost 1 base and J lost 3, with 13 bases in between. Germline assignment: CDR1 SGHDN and CDR2 FVKESK. The CDR3 has 15 residues. The CDR3 region has the DNA TGTGCCAGCAGCCAAGTGGGCCCAGGGAACTACGAGCAGTACTTC. Protein product: CASSQVGPGNYEQYF.

This clonotype was counted only a few times. The DNA for the CDR3 is TGCAGTGCTCGTACCGGGACAGGGAGGAATGAGCAGTTCTTC. Translating it yields CSARTGTGRNEQFF. The chain is built from TRBV20-1 and TRBJ2-1; 9 nucleotides agree with TRBD1. Germline CDR1 reads DFQATT; CDR2 reads SNEGSKA (reference sequence). Unmatched junction bases numbered 9, after V lost 5 bases and J lost 7 bases. CDR3 size: 14 residues.

This clonotype has a count of ten or more. The chain is built from TRBV10-2 and TRBJ1-1; tentative D call: TRBD1 (5 bases). This CDR3 spans 14 amino acids. The germline V gene has CDR1 WSHSY and CDR2 SAAADI. V was clipped by 6 bases and J by 8 bases, with 19 bases between them. CDR3 DNA sequence: TGCGCCAGCAGAAGAGAGGGCCGGGGCTCCGAAGCTTTCTTT. Residues: CASRREGRGSEAFF.

The chain has TRBV7-9 and TRBJ2-1; TRBD2 is a possible D gene (6 bases). CDR3 length: 13 amino acids. The V gene's germline CDR1 is SEHNR and CDR2 FQNEAQ (reference sequence). V was shortened by 5 bases and J by 8 bases, with 13 bases between the two germline ends. CDR3 loop: CASSPTSSDEQFF. DNA for the CDR3: TGTGCCAGCAGCCCGACTAGTTCTGATGAGCAGTTCTTC.